The 10 T cell receptor beta chains in this list originate from one sample, sequenced in a study of response to subunit inactivated influenza vaccine listed by TCRdb under 2018. The library came from RT-PCR. The sample was run on an Illumina HiSeq 2500. In-frame beta chains were kept once TCRdb had trimmed the public reads at Q25 with fastp and called clones with MiXCR. Here each entry gathers all rows of one CDR3 protein and keeps the most common genes and DNA. The sample table holds around 650,000 distinct CDR3 sequences, of which 15% to 17% were seen once. In total, the top ten clones hold 11% of the sample. This sample comprised PBMCs from blood, obtained less than 13 days after vaccination. All receptors come from a man in his fifties who received an inactivated influenza vaccine. Donor details come from another sample of the same person, matched by shared clones.

This chain uses TRBV11-2 with TRBJ1-2; maybe TRBD1 (5 bases). The CDR3 has 18 amino acids. With 1 base removed from V and 6 bases from J, the gap between germline ends came to 24 bases. Germline assignment: CDR1 SGHAT and CDR2 FQNNGV. CDR3 nucleotides: TGTGCCAGCAGCTTAGTGGGCAGGGTAGGAACACCTTCTCATGGCTACACCTTC. As protein: CASSLVGRVGTPSHGYTF.

This clonotype showed up just a few times. This rearrangement joins TRBV6-1 to TRBJ2-7; TRBD2 matches at 8 bases. The trim removed 4 bases at V and 2 bases at J, leaving 4 bases unmatched. CDR1 and CDR2 (germline): MNHNS, SASEGT. The CDR3 is 14 amino acids. CDR3 sequence: CASSATSETYEQYF. The CDR3 coding sequence is TGTGCCAGCAGTGCGACTAGCGAGACCTACGAGCAGTACTTC.

This clonotype was observed at least ten times. The CDR3 loop is CAISAGNTGELFF. The CDR3 nucleotides read TGTGCCATCAGTGCAGGGAACACCGGGGAGCTGTTTTTT. V is TRBV10-3 and J is TRBJ2-2; D is undetermined. Trimming removed 4 bases from V and 1 base from J, with 4 bases in between. Germline CDR1 is ENHRY and CDR2 is SYGVKD. The CDR3 loop spans 13 amino acids.

This clonotype was observed a few times. The CDR3 DNA sequence: TGCGCCAGCAGAAACAGTAAAACGAACACCGGGGAGCTGTTTTTT. It specifies CASRNSKTNTGELFF. The rearrangement joins TRBV5-1 to TRBJ2-2; no definite D call. The length of the CDR3 is 15 residues. Germline assignment: CDR1 SGHRS and CDR2 YFSETQ. V was shortened by 5 bases and J by 0 bases, with 11 bases between the two germline ends. The full variable domain, rest sourced from reference TRBV5-1 and TRBJ2-2, is KAGVTQTPRYLIKTRGQQVTLSCSPISGHRSVSWYQQTPGQGLQFLFEYFSETQRNKGNFPGRFSGRQFSNSRSEMNVSTLELGDSALYLCASRNSKTNTGELFFGEGSRLTVL.

This clonotype has a count of ten or more. The CDR3 sequence is CASSTGQGYTEAFF. DNA of the CDR3: TGTGCCAGCAGCACGGGACAGGGGTACACTGAAGCTTTCTTT. The chain couples TRBV7-2 to TRBJ1-1; TRBD1 agrees at 10 bases. Per germline, CDR1 SGHTA and CDR2 FQGNSA. V shed 5 bases and J 3 bases; nucleotides not matched to a gene: 3. The CDR3 has 14 residues. Combining the CDR3 with reference TRBV7-2 and TRBJ1-1 gives the whole variable domain GAGVSQSPSNKVTEKGKDVELRCDPISGHTALYWYRQSLGQGLEFLIYFQGNSAPDKSGLPSDRFSAERTGGSVSTLTIQRTQQEDSAVYLCASSTGQGYTEAFFGQGTRLTVV.

This clonotype has a single count. Just one base apart from a much larger clone, this may be a read error. This chain links TRBV19 with TRBJ2-1; tentative D call: TRBD1 (6 bases). The CDR3 is 14 amino acids. Germline values: CDR1 LNHDA, CDR2 SQIVND (reference sequence). The CDR3 region is CASSRQGNYNELFF. In DNA form, the CDR3 reads TGTGCCAGTAGTAGGCAGGGGAACTACAATGAGCTGTTCTTC.

This clonotype has a handful of counts. The chain carries TRBV29-1 and TRBJ1-1; possible D gene TRBD1, 5 bases. Germline values: CDR1 SQVTM, CDR2 ANQGSEA. Trimming took off 5 bases at V and 1 base at J, with 5 bases between the two ends. This CDR3 has 11 amino acids. The CDR3: CSVRGNTEAFF. The CDR3 bases are TGCAGCGTTAGGGGGAACACTGAAGCTTTCTTT.

The CDR3: CASSDKAGGRSYNEQFF. In DNA form, the CDR3 reads TGCGCCAGCAGCGATAAAGCGGGGGGGCGTAGCTACAATGAGCAGTTCTTC. The V call is TRBV5-1, the J call TRBJ2-1, with 10 bases aligning to TRBD2. The CDR3 length is 17 residues. Germline V gene lookup returns CDR1 SGHRS and CDR2 YFSETQ. V trimming: 4 bases; J trimming: 3 bases; junction bases outside the gene matches: 10. Complete variable domain (other parts from reference TRBV5-1 and TRBJ2-1): KAGVTQTPRYLIKTRGQQVTLSCSPISGHRSVSWYQQTPGQGLQFLFEYFSETQRNKGNFPGRFSGRQFSNSRSEMNVSTLELGDSALYLCASSDKAGGRSYNEQFFGPGTRLTVL.

This clonotype was counted at least ten times. The chain links TRBV6-5 to TRBJ2-7; 11 nucleotides line up with TRBD2. In germline, CDR1 is MNHEY, CDR2 SVGAGI. The CDR3 runs 15 residues. The V gene end was trimmed by 2 bases and the J gene end by 1 base; junction bases not matched to a gene: 1. The CDR3 DNA reads TGTGCCAGCAGTTACGGGACTAGCGGTTCCTACGAGCAGTACTTC. It encodes CASSYGTSGSYEQYF.

This clonotype appeared a single time. A much bigger clone sits one base away, suggesting this may be a read error. This chain uses TRBV25-1 with TRBJ2-2; D not resolved. Trimming removed 3 bases at V and 4 bases at J, with 12 bases between. Germline V gene lookup returns CDR1 MGHDK and CDR2 SYGVNS. This CDR3 is 15 amino acids long. The CDR3 spells CASSDYVWGTGELFF. Written as DNA, the CDR3 is TGTGCCAGCAGTGATTATGTGTGGGGCACCGGGGAGCTGTTTTTT.